The present entry profiles one T cell receptor beta chain with its context. As originally analysed: By means of reference gene primer amplification, nucleated cell counts were estimated. Clones were read by immunoSEQ multiplex PCR, and TCRdb kept only the in-frame ones, dropping some. For V, J and clone size, that table is used; D and trimming come from the DNA. The sample carries approximately 210,000 clones, 94% recorded once. The entry originates in a study of blood T cell repertoires in COVID-19. Study context: The United States, Italy and Spain provided the acute and convalescent COVID-19 samples. T cells, B-cell-depleted T cells, or PBMCs supplied cDNA or gDNA.

This TCR was recovered from a man between 25 and 39 years old with COVID-19, enrolled during active disease. Material: peripheral blood.

CDR3 bases: TGTGCCAGCAGCCCGCTACAGGGGGGCTCTGGAAACACCATATATTTT. Translated, it gives CASSPLQGGSGNTIYF. This rearrangement joins TRBV7-7 to TRBJ1-3; TRBD1 matches 8 bases. The trim removed 5 bases at V and 0 bases at J, leaving 6 bases unmatched. This CDR3 has 16 amino acids. The germline V gene has CDR1 SSHAT and CDR2 FNYEAQ (reference sequence).